This passage covers 19 T cell receptor beta chains from one sample sequenced in a study of blood T cell repertoires in COVID-19. Clones were read by immunoSEQ multiplex PCR, and TCRdb kept only the in-frame ones, dropping some. The sample consists of some 18,000 clones, 88% of them appearing once. Sequencing was carried out using peripheral blood. The receptors were gathered from a human donor in a cohort sampled during active COVID-19.

The chain has TRBV14 and TRBJ1-4; D unresolved. CDR3 length: 12 residues. Between the trimmed V and J ends, which lost 3 bases and 10 bases, there was a span of 9 bases. Per the germline V gene, CDR1 is SGHDN and CDR2 is FVKESK. CDR3 sequence: CASSHSGGKLFF. The CDR3 DNA is TGTGCCAGCAGCCATTCAGGAGGAAAACTGTTTTTT.

The gene calls are TRBV5-1 and TRBJ2-5; D ambiguous. V was trimmed by 0 bases and J by 5 bases, leaving 8 bases between them. The length of the CDR3 is 13 residues. Germline-derived CDR1 and CDR2 are SGHRS and YFSETQ. The DNA of the CDR3 is TGCGCCAGCAGCTTGGGCAGTTGGGAGACCCAGTACTTC. Translation gives CASSLGSWETQYF.

This chain uses TRBV10-1 with TRBJ2-3; D may be TRBD2 (5 bases). Germline values: CDR1 WNHNN, CDR2 SYGVQD (reference sequence). CDR3 size: 13 residues. Trimming left V 6 bases short and J 5 bases short, with 12 bases between. The CDR3, as DNA: TGCGCCAGCAGGAGGGCCAAGGGAGATACGCAGTATTTT. It is translated as CASRRAKGDTQYF.

The V call is TRBV9, the J call TRBJ1-2; TRBD1 is a possible D gene (5 bases). Trimming pared 5 bases from V and 0 bases from J, leaving 17 bases between. CDR3 size: 16 residues. The germline V gene encodes CDR1 SGDLS and CDR2 YYNGEE. The CDR3, as DNA: TGTGCCAGCAGTACCGGGACTGTAAGGACTAACTATGGCTACACCTTC. Translating gives CASSTGTVRTNYGYTF.

The V call is TRBV4-1, the J call TRBJ1-5; D gene ambiguous. The CDR3 spans 15 residues. V lost 1 base and J 1 base, leaving 8 bases between the germline ends. Germline loops: CDR1 MGHRA, CDR2 YSYEKL. The CDR3 region is CASSQAGESNQPQHF. Written as DNA, the CDR3 is TGCGCCAGCAGCCAAGCCGGGGAGAGCAATCAGCCCCAGCATTTT.

The V call is TRBV5-4, the J call TRBJ2-3; 8 nucleotides agree with TRBD2. This CDR3 contains 15 residues. Germline CDR1 is SGHNT and CDR2 is YYREEE (reference sequence). The ends lost 0 bases at V and 4 bases at J; junction bases unmatched: 4. This CDR3 is CASSLVRGVADTQYF. The CDR3 nucleotides read TGTGCCAGCAGCTTGGTGCGGGGGGTAGCAGATACGCAGTATTTT.

This sequence joins TRBV3-1 (or the pseudogene TRBV3-2) and TRBJ2-3; 10 positions agree with TRBD2. The germline V gene has CDR1 LGHDT and CDR2 YNNKEL (reference sequence). V was pared by 0 bases and J by 5 bases, with 11 bases of the junction left unmatched. This CDR3 is 18 amino acids long. CDR3 region: CASSQELPAGGPGDTQYF. CDR3 in DNA: TGTGCCAGCAGCCAAGAGTTACCAGCGGGGGGGCCGGGAGATACGCAGTATTTT.

The chain is built from TRBV30 and TRBJ1-2, with a weak D call TRBD1 (5 bases). The CDR3 has 15 residues. CDR1 GTSNPN and CDR2 SVGIG come from the germline V gene (reference sequence). The V gene lost 4 bases and the J gene lost 3 bases, with 18 bases spanning the gap. The CDR3 loop reads CAWTEKGRSDYGYTF. The CDR3 coding sequence is TGTGCCTGGACAGAAAAGGGGCGATCTGACTATGGCTACACCTTC.

The V and J genes are TRBV19 and TRBJ2-5; 12 nucleotides line up with TRBD2. CDR1 is LNHDA, CDR2 SQIVND, per germline (reference sequence). J lost 4 bases, V lost 5 bases, and 2 bases had no gene match. CDR3 size: 14 residues. CDR3 protein: CASSETSGGETQYF. For the CDR3, the DNA is TGTGCCAGTAGTGAGACTAGCGGGGGAGAGACCCAGTACTTC.

This rearrangement joins TRBV13 to TRBJ2-7; D may be TRBD1 (6 bases). Germline CDR1 is PRHDT and CDR2 is FYEKMQ (reference sequence). Trimming left V 1 base short and J 5 bases short, with 9 bases between. This CDR3 comprises 13 residues. CDR3 sequence reads: CASSLVRGHEQYF. For the CDR3, the DNA is TGTGCCAGCAGCTTAGTCAGGGGTCACGAGCAGTACTTC.

The chain recombines TRBV7-2 with TRBJ1-6; D is perhaps TRBD1 (5 bases). From germline, CDR1 is SGHTA and CDR2 FQGNSA. V lost 1 base, J lost 4 bases, and 14 bases lay in between. This CDR3 has 17 residues. CDR3 region: CASSLEAGQGYNSPLHF. CDR3 nucleotide sequence: TGTGCCAGCAGCTTAGAAGCCGGGCAGGGATATAATTCACCCCTCCACTTT.

V is TRBV25-1 and J is TRBJ2-1; 9 nucleotides line up with TRBD2. Trimming at V came to 1 base and at J to 7 bases, leaving 5 bases not matched to a gene. Germline V gives CDR1 MGHDK, CDR2 SYGVNS. This CDR3 is 15 amino acids long. The CDR3 DNA is TGTGCCAGCAGTGAATTTGATAGCGGGGGTAATGAGCAGTTCTTC. It is translated as CASSEFDSGGNEQFF.

This clone was seen only once. The chain uses TRBV4-1 and TRBJ2-1; D is possibly TRBD2 (7 bases). Trimming took off 1 base at V and 2 bases at J, with 12 bases between the two ends. Germline V CDR1 and CDR2: MGHRA, YSYEKL. The CDR3 has 16 residues. The CDR3 protein is CASSQVGGVAYNEQFF. CDR3 DNA: TGCGCCAGCAGCCAAGTAGGGGGGGTAGCCTACAATGAGCAGTTCTTC.

This chain connects TRBV2 to TRBJ1-1, with no clear D. The CDR3 consists of 15 residues. Germline V gene lookup returns CDR1 SNHLY and CDR2 FYNNEI. Between the trimmed V and J ends, which lost 7 bases and 1 base, there was a span of 16 bases. The CDR3 loop is CASTILGRSNTEAFF. In DNA form, the CDR3 reads TGTGCCAGCACAATTCTGGGCAGATCGAACACTGAAGCTTTCTTT.

The gene calls are TRBV5-4 and TRBJ1-6; perhaps TRBD1 as D (5 bases). Looked up from germline, CDR1 is SGHNT and CDR2 is YYREEE (reference sequence). The CDR3 is 14 residues long. V was pared by 4 bases and J by 5 bases, with 10 bases between. In DNA form, the CDR3 reads TGTGCCAGCAGCATGGGACGGGATAATTCACCCCTCCACTTT. This gives the protein CASSMGRDNSPLHF.

The chain recombines TRBV10-3 with TRBJ1-1, with a possible D match to TRBD1 (5 bases). Germline CDR1 is ENHRY and CDR2 is SYGVKD. The CDR3 is 12 amino acids. Trimming pared 2 bases from V and 7 bases from J, leaving 8 bases between. CDR3 protein: CAISERTIEAFF. For the CDR3, the DNA is TGTGCCATCAGTGAGCGGACAATTGAAGCTTTCTTT.

V usage is TRBV30 and J usage is TRBJ1-6; 9 bases fit TRBD1. Trimming removed 3 bases from V and 6 bases from J; junction bases left unmatched: 6. Germline CDR1 and CDR2: GTSNPN and SVGIG (reference sequence). The CDR3 sequence is 15 residues long. The CDR3 here is CAWRGQGLGNSPLHF. The CDR3 coding sequence is TGTGCCTGGAGGGGACAGGGTTTGGGTAATTCACCCCTCCACTTT.

V usage is TRBV18 and J usage is TRBJ2-1; a possible D gene is TRBD2 (6 bases). The CDR3 contains 14 residues. With 3 bases removed from V and 3 bases from J, the gap between germline ends came to 9 bases. Germline CDR1 KGHSH, CDR2 LQKENI. CDR3 protein: CASSPSGVYNEQFF. The CDR3 DNA sequence: TGTGCCAGCTCACCTAGCGGTGTCTACAATGAGCAGTTCTTC.

The gene calls are TRBV12-3 or TRBV12-4 and TRBJ1-2; D is unresolved. Between the trimmed V and J ends, which lost 3 bases and 7 bases, there was a span of 6 bases. CDR3 length equals 11 residues. CDR3 residues: CASSFGSGYTF. CDR3 in DNA: TGTGCCAGCAGTTTTGGTAGTGGCTACACCTTC.